One T cell receptor beta chain is described in this entry. Its antigen is not known. The data stem from a study of cytomegalovirus exposure and HLA in healthy donors. Germline V gene sequence: CDR1 SGHTA, CDR2 FQGNSA. This CDR3 is built from 15 residues. V lost 0 bases and J lost 4, with 10 bases in between. The PCR contained 60 Vbeta and 13 Jbeta primers. The repertoire was sequenced with immunoSEQ multiplex PCR; TCRdb's copy has only in-frame clones and lacks some. The sample has about 180,000 clones, around 78% seen once; the top ten hold about 1.5%. Regarding the study as a whole: The study designated 150 or so TCR beta chains cytomegalovirus-associated.

This chain joins TRBV7-2 and TRBJ2-1; weak D call: TRBD1 (5 bases). This clonotype was sampled from a man between 18 and 29 years old in good health and CMV-seronegative. The material sequenced was PBMCs. In DNA, the CDR3 is TGTGCCAGCAGCTTAGCGGCTGGGGCTTACAATGAGCAGTTCTTC. Protein product: CASSLAAGAYNEQFF. The full variable domain, in which reference TRBV7-2 and TRBJ2-1 provide the parts outside the CDR3, is GAGVSQSPSNKVTEKGKDVELRCDPISGHTALYWYRQSLGQGLEFLIYFQGNSAPDKSGLPSDRFSAERTGGSVSTLTIQRTQQEDSAVYLCASSLAAGAYNEQFFGPGTRLTVL.